The T cell receptor (beta chain) under discussion was sequenced for a study of blood T cell repertoires in COVID-19. This clone was detected only a few times. In the original analysis: Estimation of nucleated cell counts was performed using reference gene primer amplification. The assay was immunoSEQ multiplex PCR, and TCRdb's table has in-frame clones only and misses some. D and trimming were read from the DNA, whereas the V and J calls and clone size are those reported in that table. This sample yields around 27,000 clones, of which roughly nine tenths are seen a single time; around a tenth belongs to the top ten. Specimen: peripheral blood. The source is a man between 60 and 75 years old with acute or convalescent COVID-19.

The CDR3: CASSPGTGSSDYGYTF. CDR3 DNA sequence: TGTGCCAGTAGTCCCGGGACAGGGTCTTCGGACTATGGCTACACCTTC. The J gene is TRBJ1-2, the V gene TRBV19; the match to TRBD1 covers 9 bases. There are 16 residues in the CDR3. V lost 5 bases and J lost 3; bases outside the gene matches: 10. Per the germline V gene, CDR1 is LNHDA and CDR2 is SQIVND (reference sequence).